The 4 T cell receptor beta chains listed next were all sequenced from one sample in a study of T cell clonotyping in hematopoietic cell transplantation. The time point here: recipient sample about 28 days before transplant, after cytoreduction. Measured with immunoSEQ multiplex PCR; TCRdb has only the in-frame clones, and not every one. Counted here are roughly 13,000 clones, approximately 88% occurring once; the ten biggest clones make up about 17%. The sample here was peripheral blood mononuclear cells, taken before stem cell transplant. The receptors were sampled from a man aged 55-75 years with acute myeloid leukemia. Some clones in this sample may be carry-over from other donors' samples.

The CDR3 here is CASPKEGASGPRPTEAFF. As DNA, the CDR3 is TGTGCCAGCCCCAAAGAAGGGGCGTCGGGACCGAGGCCCACTGAAGCTTTCTTT. This chain links TRBV27 with TRBJ1-1; possible D gene TRBD1, 5 bases. The CDR3 loop spans 18 amino acids. Germline CDR1 is MNHEY and CDR2 is SMNVEV (reference sequence). The V end lost 8 bases, the J end lost 4 bases, and 29 bases lay between the germline ends.

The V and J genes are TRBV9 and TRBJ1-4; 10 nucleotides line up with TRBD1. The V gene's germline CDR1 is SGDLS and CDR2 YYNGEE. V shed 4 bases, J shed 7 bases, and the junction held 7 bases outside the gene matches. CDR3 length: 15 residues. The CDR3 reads CASSHRTGGTEKLFF. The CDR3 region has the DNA TGTGCCAGCAGCCATCGGACAGGGGGGACTGAAAAACTGTTTTTT. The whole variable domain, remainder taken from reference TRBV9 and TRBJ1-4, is DSGVTQTPKHLITATGQRVTLRCSPRSGDLSVYWYQQSLDQGLQFLIQYYNGEERAKGNILERFSAQQFPDLHSELNLSSLELGDSALYFCASSHRTGGTEKLFFGSGTQLSVL.

DNA for the CDR3: TGTGCCAGCAACATCCAGGGTAATGTTAATGAGCAGTTCTTC. Protein: CASNIQGNVNEQFF. The rearrangement links TRBV6-1 to TRBJ2-1; D possibly corresponds to TRBD1 (5 bases). The germline V and J ends were trimmed by 7 bases and 7 bases, with 17 bases remaining between them. Germline V gene lookup returns CDR1 MNHNS and CDR2 SASEGT. The CDR3 has 14 amino acids.

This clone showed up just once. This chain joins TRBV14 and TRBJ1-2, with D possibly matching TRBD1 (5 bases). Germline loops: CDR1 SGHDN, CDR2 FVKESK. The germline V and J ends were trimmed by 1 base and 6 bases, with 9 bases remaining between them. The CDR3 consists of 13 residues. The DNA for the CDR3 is TGTGCCAGCAGCCAAGTGTCAGGGAATGGCTACACCTTC. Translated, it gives CASSQVSGNGYTF. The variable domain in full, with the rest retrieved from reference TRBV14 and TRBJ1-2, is EAGVTQFPSHSVIEKGQTVTLRCDPISGHDNLYWYRRVMGKEIKFLLHFVKESKQDESGMPNNRFLAERTGGTYSTLKVQPAELEDSGVYFCASSQVSGNGYTFGSGTRLTVV.